This T cell receptor beta chain derives from a study of cytomegalovirus exposure and HLA in healthy donors. Broader study findings: An analysis done earlier found most TCR beta V segments productive about 87% or about 30% of the time. Later, an analysis showed that TCR beta chains associated with HLA were more clonally expanded than others that were equally common.

Trimming cost V 0 bases and J 0 bases, with 9 bases left between them. CDR1 is WNHNN and CDR2 is SYGVQD in the germline V gene (reference sequence). CDR3 length equals 15 residues. 60 Vbeta and 13 Jbeta primers were used in PCR. As handled by the study authors: Unique TCR beta chains totaled some 80 million in a later count, with roughly 11 million of them shared. Data came from immunoSEQ multiplex PCR; TCRdb stores just in-frame clones and leaves some out. V and J calls and clone size are as listed in that table; D and trimming were resolved from the DNA. The data hold 100,000 or so clones, with more than 75% observed a single time. With regard to this clone: The antigen is undetermined.

The sample comprised PBMCs. The gene calls are TRBV10-1 and TRBJ2-7; the D is unclear. The TCR sequence derives from a woman aged 45-59 years in good health and CMV-seropositive. For the CDR3, the DNA is TGCGCCAGCAGTGAGTCGTCCCCTAGCTCCTACGAGCAGTACTTC. Translated: CASSESSPSSYEQYF.